The 19 T cell receptor beta chains below all came from one sample that was sequenced in a study of Ad26.COV2.S vaccination and SARS-CoV-2 variants (dated by TCRdb to about 2021). The intended sense of this specimen's treatment or condition label: roughly 20 received Ad26.COV2.S at low or high dose, single or two shots; 5 received placebo; per-sample allocation not given. For vaccine and placebo recipients, the sequenced repertoires came from samples collected on day 63 after the first injection. The method was the immunoSEQ multiplex PCR assay. TCRdb took this table from immuneACCESS and kept in-frame rearrangements with V and J called. Such tables lack part of the clones; where checked against another copy, unresolved V genes explain under half of the gap, and the rest is unexplained. Counted in this sample were more than 250,000 clones; 87% of them appeared once. The leading ten clones occupy about 3.5% of the sample.

This specimen was peripheral blood, taken in a trial of Ad26.COV2.S vaccine versus placebo. The receptors were sampled from a person aged 18-60 years who received the Ad26.COV2.S COVID-19 vaccine or a placebo.

J is TRBJ2-1 and V is TRBV11-2, with 10 bases matching TRBD2. J was trimmed by 10 bases and V by 2 bases; bases with no gene match: 8. Germline V lookup: CDR1 SGHAT, CDR2 FQNNGV. This CDR3 is 15 amino acids long. The CDR3 nucleotides read TGTGCCAGCAGCTTACTAGCGGGGGCCGGATGGGAGCAGTTCTTC. It yields the protein CASSLLAGAGWEQFF.

CDR3 nucleotide sequence: TGTGCCAGCAGTTTACGTGGGCACTCGAACACTGAAGCTTTCTTT. The encoded protein is CASSLRGHSNTEAFF. V usage is TRBV27 and J usage is TRBJ1-1, with D hard to call. Germline loops: CDR1 MNHEY, CDR2 SMNVEV (reference sequence). The CDR3 consists of 15 residues. The V end lost 2 bases, the J end lost 1 base, and 11 bases lay between the germline ends.

This clone is a singleton in its sample. The rearrangement uses TRBV10-3 and TRBJ1-2, with a weak D call TRBD1 (6 bases). CDR1 and CDR2 from the germline V gene are ENHRY and SYGVKD. The length of the CDR3 is 15 residues. V lost 0 bases, J lost 9 bases, and 17 bases lay in between. CDR3 sequence: CAISESIGGSWSYTF. The CDR3 DNA sequence: TGTGCCATCAGTGAGTCGATAGGGGGTTCCTGGAGCTACACCTTC.

This chain joins TRBV6-5 and TRBJ1-1; TRBD1 is a possible D gene (5 bases). This CDR3 has 13 residues. The V end was cut by 5 bases, the J end by 4 bases, with 11 bases between. CDR1 and CDR2 from the germline V gene are MNHEY and SVGAGI. CDR3 DNA sequence: TGTGCCAGCAGTAGACTTGGGGGCACTGAAGCTTTCTTT. Protein: CASSRLGGTEAFF.

The chain recombines TRBV2 with TRBJ2-3, with TRBD2 matching 8 bases. Trimming removed 3 bases from V and 1 base from J; junction bases left unmatched: 15. CDR3 length equals 19 residues. Germline CDR1 reads SNHLY; CDR2 reads FYNNEI. For the CDR3, the DNA is TGTGCCAGCAGTGATTCCCTCTGGACTAGCCGAGCTGGCACAGATACGCAGTATTTT. Its protein product is CASSDSLWTSRAGTDTQYF.

The V call is TRBV19, the J call TRBJ1-3; D gene ambiguous. V lost 5 bases to trimming and J lost 0 bases, with 14 bases between them. The CDR3 covers 16 residues. Germline CDR1 is LNHDA and CDR2 is SQIVND (reference sequence). The CDR3 coding sequence is TGTGCCAGTAGTGACCCCGCAGGAAGCTCTGGAAACACCATATATTTT. Protein: CASSDPAGSSGNTIYF.

This sequence joins TRBV4-1 and TRBJ1-4; a possible D gene is TRBD1 (5 bases). Trimming removed 5 bases from V and 8 bases from J, with 18 bases in between. Germline-derived CDR1 and CDR2 are MGHRA and YSYEKL. The CDR3 contains 15 residues. The CDR3 protein is CASSNPPPGREKLFF. CDR3 nucleotide sequence: TGCGCCAGCAGCAACCCACCTCCGGGACGGGAAAAACTGTTTTTT.

This clone was recorded once. The chain recombines TRBV5-1 with TRBJ1-1, with 8 bases fitting TRBD1. After removal of 3 bases from V and 10 bases from J, the junction contained 11 bases not matched to a gene. Germline lookup yields CDR1 SGHRS and CDR2 YFSETQ. The CDR3 contains 14 residues. CDR3 DNA sequence: TGCGCCAGCAGCTCCAGCGGGACAGGTATACGAGCTTTCTTT. Translated: CASSSSGTGIRAFF.

Regarding this clone: This sample includes further DNA sequences coding for the same CDR3. In nucleotides, the CDR3 is TGTGCCAGCAGTGAAAGCGGAACCTACGAGCAGTACTTC. It encodes CASSESGTYEQYF. This chain connects TRBV6-1 to TRBJ2-7; D might be TRBD2 (5 bases). The CDR3 covers 13 residues. CDR1 is MNHNS, CDR2 SASEGT, per germline. The germline V and J ends were trimmed by 2 bases and 2 bases, with 7 bases remaining between them.

The CDR3 loop reads CASSLGFTDTQYF. Written as DNA, the CDR3 is TGCGCCAGCAGCTTGGGATTCACAGATACGCAGTATTTT. The rearrangement joins TRBV5-1 to TRBJ2-3; D not certain. Per germline, CDR1 SGHRS and CDR2 YFSETQ. This CDR3 region has 13 residues. Trimming stripped 0 bases from V and 2 bases from J, with 4 bases between.

V gene TRBV7-2 combines with J gene TRBJ1-2, with D tentatively TRBD1 (5 bases). Trimming took 1 base from V and 14 from J, leaving 14 bases between them. CDR1 is SGHTA, CDR2 FQGNSA, per germline. The CDR3 has 12 amino acids. The CDR3 DNA reads TGTGCCAGCAGCTTAGTTAGTGGGGGAGAGACCTTC. This codes for CASSLVSGGETF.

The V call is TRBV30, the J call TRBJ2-7; 7 nucleotides line up with TRBD1. Germline V CDR1 and CDR2: GTSNPN, SVGIG (reference sequence). V trimming: 2 bases; J trimming: 5 bases; junction bases outside the gene matches: 12. The CDR3 is made up of 15 amino acids. The CDR3 DNA reads as TGTGCCTGGAGTAGAGGGCAGGGGGTAGTCCACGAGCAGTACTTC. It specifies CAWSRGQGVVHEQYF.

In the case of this clone: Other DNA variants within this sample encode the same CDR3. The chain links TRBV27 to TRBJ1-1; D is undetermined. Germline V gene sequence: CDR1 MNHEY, CDR2 SMNVEV (reference sequence). This CDR3 has 13 amino acids. Trimming took 3 bases from V and 1 from J, leaving 6 bases between them. DNA of the CDR3: TGTGCCAGCAGTTTGTCAAGGAACACTGAAGCTTTCTTT. As protein: CASSLSRNTEAFF.

The V gene is TRBV7-8, the J gene TRBJ2-3; D possibly corresponds to TRBD2 (5 bases). CDR1 and CDR2 from the germline V gene are SGHVS and FQNEAQ. CDR3 length: 15 amino acids. Trimming stripped 2 bases from V and 3 bases from J, with 12 bases between. CDR3 nucleotide sequence: TGTGCCAGCAGCTTAACCTTCAGAGGGACAGATACGCAGTATTTT. It encodes CASSLTFRGTDTQYF.

This clone was observed at least ten times. The gene calls are TRBV9 and TRBJ1-5; D is ambiguous. V lost 4 bases to trimming and J lost 4 bases, with 12 bases between them. This CDR3 has 14 residues. Germline V gene data show CDR1 as SGDLS and CDR2 as YYNGEE. CDR3 protein: CASSRGLGNQPQHF. The CDR3 DNA sequence: TGTGCCAGCAGCCGCGGTTTGGGGAATCAGCCCCAGCATTTT.

The chain carries TRBV5-1 and TRBJ2-5, with a weak D call TRBD2 (6 bases). CDR1 and CDR2 (germline): SGHRS, YFSETQ. This CDR3 comprises 17 residues. V was pared by 3 bases and J by 0 bases, with 18 bases between. The DNA for the CDR3 is TGCGCCAGCAGCTCCCGGGAGCTAGCCCAGTACCAAGAGACCCAGTACTTC. Translating it yields CASSSRELAQYQETQYF.

The chain carries TRBV29-1 and TRBJ2-2; D remains ambiguous. The germline V and J ends were trimmed by 1 base and 4 bases, with 4 bases remaining between them. Germline V CDR1 and CDR2: SQVTM, ANQGSEA. CDR3 length: 12 amino acids. Here the CDR3 reads CSVEGPTGELFF. CDR3 sequence (DNA): TGCAGCGTTGAAGGGCCCACCGGGGAGCTGTTTTTT.

The chain uses TRBV5-1 and TRBJ1-2; D is ambiguous. Germline-derived CDR1 and CDR2 are SGHRS and YFSETQ. This CDR3 has 13 amino acids. V was clipped by 0 bases and J by 4 bases, with 7 bases between them. The CDR3 sequence is CASSLAAGYGYTF. In DNA form, the CDR3 reads TGCGCCAGCAGCTTGGCGGCAGGCTATGGCTACACCTTC.

This clone was seen only once. The chain carries TRBV10-2 and TRBJ2-6, with D unclear. The CDR3 covers 13 residues. In germline, CDR1 is WSHSY, CDR2 SAAADI. Trimming removed 9 bases at V and 2 bases at J, with 8 bases between. The DNA for the CDR3 is TGCGCCAGTCTCACTGCTGGGGCCAACGTCCTGACTTTC. Residues: CASLTAGANVLTF.